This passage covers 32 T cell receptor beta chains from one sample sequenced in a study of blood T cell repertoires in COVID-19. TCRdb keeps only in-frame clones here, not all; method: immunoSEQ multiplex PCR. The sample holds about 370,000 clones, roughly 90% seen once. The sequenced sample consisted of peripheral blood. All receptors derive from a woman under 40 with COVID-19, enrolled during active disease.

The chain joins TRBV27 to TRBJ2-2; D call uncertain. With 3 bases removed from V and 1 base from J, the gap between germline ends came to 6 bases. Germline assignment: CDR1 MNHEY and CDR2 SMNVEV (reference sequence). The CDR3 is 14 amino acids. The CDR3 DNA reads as TGTGCCAGCAGTTTGGAGCGGAACACCGGGGAGCTGTTTTTT. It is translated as CASSLERNTGELFF.

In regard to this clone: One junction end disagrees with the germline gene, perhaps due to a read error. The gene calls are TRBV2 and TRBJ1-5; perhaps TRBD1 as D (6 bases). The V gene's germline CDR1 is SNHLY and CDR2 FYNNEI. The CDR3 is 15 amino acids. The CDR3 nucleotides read TGTGCCAGCAGGGAAGGACAGTATAGCAATCAGCCCCAGCATTTT. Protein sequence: CASREGQYSNQPQHF.

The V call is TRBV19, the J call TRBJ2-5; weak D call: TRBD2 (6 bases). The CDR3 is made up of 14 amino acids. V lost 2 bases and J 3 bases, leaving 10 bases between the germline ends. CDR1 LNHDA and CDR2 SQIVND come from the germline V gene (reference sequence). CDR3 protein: CASSIRRGEETQYF. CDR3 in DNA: TGTGCCAGTAGTATACGGCGGGGTGAAGAGACCCAGTACTTC.

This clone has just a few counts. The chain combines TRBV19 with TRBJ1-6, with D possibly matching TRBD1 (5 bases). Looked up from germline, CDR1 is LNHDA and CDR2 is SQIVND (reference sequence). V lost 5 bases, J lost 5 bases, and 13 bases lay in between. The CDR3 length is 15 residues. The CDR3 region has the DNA TGTGCCAGTAGTCTCCAGGGATATGATAATTCACCCCTCCACTTT. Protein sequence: CASSLQGYDNSPLHF.

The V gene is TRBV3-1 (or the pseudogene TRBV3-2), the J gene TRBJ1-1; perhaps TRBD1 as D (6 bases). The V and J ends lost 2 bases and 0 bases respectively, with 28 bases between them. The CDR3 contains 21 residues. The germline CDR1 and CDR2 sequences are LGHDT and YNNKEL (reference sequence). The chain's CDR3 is CASSQSPSINKGGRLNTEAFF. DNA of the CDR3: TGTGCCAGCAGCCAATCGCCGAGCATAAACAAAGGGGGACGGTTGAACACTGAAGCTTTCTTT.

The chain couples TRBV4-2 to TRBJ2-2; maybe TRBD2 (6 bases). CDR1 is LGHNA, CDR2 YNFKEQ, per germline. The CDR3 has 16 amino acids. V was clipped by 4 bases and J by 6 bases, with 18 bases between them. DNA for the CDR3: TGTGCCAGCAGCCCCCCCGGGGGAGGAGAGCCCGGGGAGCTGTTTTTT. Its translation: CASSPPGGGEPGELFF.

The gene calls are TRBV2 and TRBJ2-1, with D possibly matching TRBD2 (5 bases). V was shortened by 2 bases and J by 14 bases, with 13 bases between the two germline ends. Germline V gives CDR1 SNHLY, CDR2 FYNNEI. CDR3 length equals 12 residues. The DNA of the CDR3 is TGTGCCAGCAGTGAATCTAAGGGAGTGGAGTTCTTC. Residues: CASSESKGVEFF.

The CDR3 loop reads CASSPPSRSNEKLFF. CDR3 sequence (DNA): TGTGCCAGCAGCCCCCCATCGAGGAGTAATGAAAAACTGTTTTTT. The V gene is TRBV7-2, the J gene TRBJ1-4; D is unclear. Deletions cut 5 bases from V and 4 bases from J, with 14 bases between. CDR3 length: 15 amino acids. Germline V lookup: CDR1 SGHTA, CDR2 FQGNSA.

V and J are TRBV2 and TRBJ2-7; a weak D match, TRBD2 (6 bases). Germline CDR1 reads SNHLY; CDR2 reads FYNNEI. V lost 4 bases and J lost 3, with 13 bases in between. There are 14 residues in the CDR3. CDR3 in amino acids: CASSARLVGYEQYV. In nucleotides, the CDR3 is TGTGCCAGCAGTGCCAGACTAGTCGGCTACGAGCAGTACGTC.

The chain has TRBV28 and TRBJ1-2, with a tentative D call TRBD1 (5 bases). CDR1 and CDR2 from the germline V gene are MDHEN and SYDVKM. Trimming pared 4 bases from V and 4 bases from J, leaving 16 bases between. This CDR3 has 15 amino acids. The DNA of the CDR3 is TGTGCCAGCAGTTCCCCGCGGGGGAGCCGCTATGGCTACACCTTC. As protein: CASSSPRGSRYGYTF.

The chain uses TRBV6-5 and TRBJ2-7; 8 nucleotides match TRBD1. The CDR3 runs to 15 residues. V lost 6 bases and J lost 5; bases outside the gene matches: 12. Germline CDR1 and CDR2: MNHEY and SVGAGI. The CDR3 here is CASSPQDRAAHEQYF. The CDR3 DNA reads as TGTGCCAGCAGCCCACAGGACAGGGCGGCCCACGAGCAGTACTTC.

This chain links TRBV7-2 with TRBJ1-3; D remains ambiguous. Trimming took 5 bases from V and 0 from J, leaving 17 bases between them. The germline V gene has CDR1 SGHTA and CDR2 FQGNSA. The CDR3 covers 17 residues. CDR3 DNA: TGTGCCAGCAGCCCAAGGTTCGGGGTTGACTCTGGAAACACCATATATTTT. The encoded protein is CASSPRFGVDSGNTIYF.

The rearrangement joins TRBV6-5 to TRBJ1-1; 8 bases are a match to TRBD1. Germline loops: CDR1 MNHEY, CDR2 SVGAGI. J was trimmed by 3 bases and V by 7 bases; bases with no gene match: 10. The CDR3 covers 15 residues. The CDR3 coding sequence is TGTGCCAGCACCAGACAGGGGACACGGGACACTGAAGCTTTCTTT. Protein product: CASTRQGTRDTEAFF.

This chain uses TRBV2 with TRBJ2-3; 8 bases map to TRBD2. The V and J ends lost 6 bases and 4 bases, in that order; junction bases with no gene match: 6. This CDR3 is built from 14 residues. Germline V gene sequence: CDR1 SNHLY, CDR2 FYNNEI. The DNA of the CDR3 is TGTGCCAGCAGGTCGGGAGGGCCCCCAGATACGCAGTATTTT. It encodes CASRSGGPPDTQYF.

Here the CDR3 reads CASSWGLAGLNEQFF. As DNA, the CDR3 is TGCGCCAGCAGTTGGGGACTAGCGGGGCTCAATGAGCAGTTCTTC. The chain has TRBV10-2 and TRBJ2-1; 13 bases fit TRBD2. The CDR3 length is 15 residues. Germline CDR1 and CDR2: WSHSY and SAAADI. The ends lost 5 bases at V and 6 bases at J; junction bases unmatched: 4.

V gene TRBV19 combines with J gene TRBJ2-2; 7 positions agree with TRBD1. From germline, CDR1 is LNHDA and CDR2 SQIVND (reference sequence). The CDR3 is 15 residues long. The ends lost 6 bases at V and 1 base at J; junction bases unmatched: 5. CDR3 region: CASRAGTVNTGELFF. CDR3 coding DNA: TGTGCCAGTAGGGCCGGGACAGTGAACACCGGGGAGCTGTTTTTT.

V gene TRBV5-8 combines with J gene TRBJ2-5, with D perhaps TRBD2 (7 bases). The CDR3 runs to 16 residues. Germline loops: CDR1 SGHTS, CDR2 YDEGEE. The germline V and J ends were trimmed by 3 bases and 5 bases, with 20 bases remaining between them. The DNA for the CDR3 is TGTGCCAGCAGCTACTTTATGCGGGGGCGAATGGAGACCCAGTACTTC. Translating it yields CASSYFMRGRMETQYF. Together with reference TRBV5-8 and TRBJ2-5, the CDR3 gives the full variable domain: EAGVTQSPTHLIKTRGQQATLRCSPISGHTSVYWYQQALGLGLQFLLWYDEGEERNRGNFPPRFSGRQFPNYSSELNVNALELEDSALYLCASSYFMRGRMETQYFGPGTRLLVL.

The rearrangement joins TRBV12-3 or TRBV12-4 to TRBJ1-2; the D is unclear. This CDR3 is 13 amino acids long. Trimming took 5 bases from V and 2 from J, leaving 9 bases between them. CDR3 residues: CASSLLRNYGYTF. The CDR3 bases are TGTGCCAGCAGTCTATTGAGGAACTATGGCTACACCTTC.

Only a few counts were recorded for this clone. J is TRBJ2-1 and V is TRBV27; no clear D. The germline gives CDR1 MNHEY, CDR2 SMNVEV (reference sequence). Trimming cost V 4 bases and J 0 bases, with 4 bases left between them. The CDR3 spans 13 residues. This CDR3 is CASSSSSYNEQFF. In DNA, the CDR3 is TGTGCCAGCAGTTCCTCCTCCTACAATGAGCAGTTCTTC.

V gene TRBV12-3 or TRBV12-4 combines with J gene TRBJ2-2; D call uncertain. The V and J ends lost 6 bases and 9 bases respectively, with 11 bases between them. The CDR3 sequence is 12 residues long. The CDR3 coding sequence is TGTGCCAGCAGCTGGGCGTTAAGGGAGCTGTTTTTT. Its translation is CASSWALRELFF.

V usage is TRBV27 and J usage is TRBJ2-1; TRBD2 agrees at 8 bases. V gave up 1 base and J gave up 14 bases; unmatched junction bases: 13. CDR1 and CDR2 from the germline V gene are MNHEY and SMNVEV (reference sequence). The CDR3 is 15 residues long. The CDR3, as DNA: TGTGCCAGCAGTTTATTCGGCATTTCGGGACTAGAGAAGTTCTTC. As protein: CASSLFGISGLEKFF.

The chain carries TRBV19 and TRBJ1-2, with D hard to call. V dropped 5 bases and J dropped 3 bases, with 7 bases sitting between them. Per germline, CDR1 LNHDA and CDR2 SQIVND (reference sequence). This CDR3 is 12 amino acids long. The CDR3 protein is CASSYRDYGYTF. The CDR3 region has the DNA TGTGCCAGTAGTTACAGAGACTATGGCTACACCTTC.

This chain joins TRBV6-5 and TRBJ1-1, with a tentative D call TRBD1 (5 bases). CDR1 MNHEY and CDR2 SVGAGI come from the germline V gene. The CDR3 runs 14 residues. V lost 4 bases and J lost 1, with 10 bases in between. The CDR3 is CASSLDSPNTEAFF. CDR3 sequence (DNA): TGTGCCAGCAGTTTAGACAGCCCGAACACTGAAGCTTTCTTT.

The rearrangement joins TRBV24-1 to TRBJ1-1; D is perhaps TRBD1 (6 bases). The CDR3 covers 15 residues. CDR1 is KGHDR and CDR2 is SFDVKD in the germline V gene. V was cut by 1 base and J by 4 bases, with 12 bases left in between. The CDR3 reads CATSDFRGGRTEAFF. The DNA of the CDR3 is TGTGCCACCAGTGATTTCCGAGGGGGACGCACTGAAGCTTTCTTT.

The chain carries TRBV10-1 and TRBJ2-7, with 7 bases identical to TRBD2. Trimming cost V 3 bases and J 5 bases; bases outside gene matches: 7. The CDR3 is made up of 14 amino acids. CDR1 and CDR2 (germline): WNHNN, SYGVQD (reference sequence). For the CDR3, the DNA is TGCGCCAGCAGTGAAGGGATGGGGGGGGACGAGCAGTACGTC. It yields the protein CASSEGMGGDEQYV.

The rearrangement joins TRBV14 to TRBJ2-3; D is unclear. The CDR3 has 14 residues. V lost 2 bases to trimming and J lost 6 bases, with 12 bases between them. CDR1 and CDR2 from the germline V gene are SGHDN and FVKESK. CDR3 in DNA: TGTGCCAGCAGCCAACTCCAACCCCAGGATACGCAGTATTTT. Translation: CASSQLQPQDTQYF. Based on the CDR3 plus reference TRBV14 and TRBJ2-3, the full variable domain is EAGVTQFPSHSVIEKGQTVTLRCDPISGHDNLYWYRRVMGKEIKFLLHFVKESKQDESGMPNNRFLAERTGGTYSTLKVQPAELEDSGVYFCASSQLQPQDTQYFGPGTRLTVL.

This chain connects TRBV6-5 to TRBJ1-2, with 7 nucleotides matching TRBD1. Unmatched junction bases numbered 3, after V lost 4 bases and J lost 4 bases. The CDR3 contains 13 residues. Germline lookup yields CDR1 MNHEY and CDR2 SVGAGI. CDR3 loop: CASSSPGGYGYTF. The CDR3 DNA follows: TGTGCCAGCAGTTCCCCAGGGGGCTATGGCTACACCTTC.

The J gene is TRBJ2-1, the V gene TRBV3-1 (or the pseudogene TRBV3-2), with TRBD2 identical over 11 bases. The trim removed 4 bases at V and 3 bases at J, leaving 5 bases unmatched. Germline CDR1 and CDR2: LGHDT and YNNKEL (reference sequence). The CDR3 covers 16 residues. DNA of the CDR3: TGTGCCAGCAGCCCTTTTACTAGCGGGGGCTACAATGAGCAGTTCTTC. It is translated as CASSPFTSGGYNEQFF.

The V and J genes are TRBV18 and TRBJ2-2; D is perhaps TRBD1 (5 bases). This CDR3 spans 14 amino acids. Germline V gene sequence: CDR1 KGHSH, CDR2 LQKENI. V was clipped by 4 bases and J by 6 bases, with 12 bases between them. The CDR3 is CASSRRQSAGELFF. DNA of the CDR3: TGTGCCAGCTCACGTCGACAGTCTGCCGGGGAGCTGTTTTTT.

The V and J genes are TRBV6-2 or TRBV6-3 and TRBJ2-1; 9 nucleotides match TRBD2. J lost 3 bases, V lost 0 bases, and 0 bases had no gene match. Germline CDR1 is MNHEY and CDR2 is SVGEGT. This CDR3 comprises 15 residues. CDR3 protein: CASSYSTSGYNEQFF. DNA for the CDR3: TGTGCCAGCAGTTACTCGACTAGCGGCTACAATGAGCAGTTCTTC.

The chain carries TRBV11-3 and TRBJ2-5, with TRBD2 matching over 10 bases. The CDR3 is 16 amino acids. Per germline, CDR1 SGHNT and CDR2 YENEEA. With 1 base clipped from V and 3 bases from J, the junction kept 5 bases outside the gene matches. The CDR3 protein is CASSLGLAGVKETQYF. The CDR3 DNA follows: TGTGCCAGCAGCTTAGGGCTAGCGGGAGTGAAAGAGACCCAGTACTTC.

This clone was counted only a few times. The CDR3 loop is CASSEWGLEATDTQYF. The CDR3, as DNA: TGTGCCAGCAGTGAGTGGGGGCTAGAGGCCACAGATACGCAGTATTTT. V usage is TRBV2 and J usage is TRBJ2-3; maybe TRBD1 (6 bases). The ends were cut back, 3 bases at V and 2 bases at J, with 15 bases in the middle. CDR3 length: 16 residues. Germline V gene lookup returns CDR1 SNHLY and CDR2 FYNNEI.